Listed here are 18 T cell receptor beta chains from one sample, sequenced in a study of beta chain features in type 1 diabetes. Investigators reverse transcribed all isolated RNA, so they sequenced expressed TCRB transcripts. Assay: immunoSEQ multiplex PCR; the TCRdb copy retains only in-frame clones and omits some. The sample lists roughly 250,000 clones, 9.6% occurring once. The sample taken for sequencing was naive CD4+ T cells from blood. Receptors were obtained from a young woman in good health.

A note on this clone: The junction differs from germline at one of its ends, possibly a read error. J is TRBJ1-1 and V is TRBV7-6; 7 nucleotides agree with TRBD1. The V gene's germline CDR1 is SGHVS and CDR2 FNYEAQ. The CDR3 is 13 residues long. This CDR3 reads CASGLGQILEAFF. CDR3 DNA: TGTGCCAGCGGCTTGGGACAGATCCTTGAAGCTTTCTTT.

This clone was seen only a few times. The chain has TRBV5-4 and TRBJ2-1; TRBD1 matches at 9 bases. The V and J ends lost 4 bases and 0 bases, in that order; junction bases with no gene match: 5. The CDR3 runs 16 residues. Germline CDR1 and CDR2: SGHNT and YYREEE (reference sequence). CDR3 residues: CASSPGQGISYNEQFF. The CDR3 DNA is TGTGCCAGCAGCCCCGGACAGGGGATCTCCTACAATGAGCAGTTCTTC.

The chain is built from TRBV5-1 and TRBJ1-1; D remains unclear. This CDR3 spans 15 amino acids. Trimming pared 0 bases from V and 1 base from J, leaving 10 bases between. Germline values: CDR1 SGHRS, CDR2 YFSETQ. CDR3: CASSLDPGKNTEAFF. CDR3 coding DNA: TGCGCCAGCAGCTTGGATCCAGGCAAGAACACTGAAGCTTTCTTT.

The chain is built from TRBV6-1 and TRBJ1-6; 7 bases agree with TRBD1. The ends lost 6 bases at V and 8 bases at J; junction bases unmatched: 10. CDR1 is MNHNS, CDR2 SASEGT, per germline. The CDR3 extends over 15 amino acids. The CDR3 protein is CASRNRQGSDSPLHF. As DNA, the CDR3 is TGTGCCAGCAGGAACCGACAGGGTAGCGATTCACCCCTCCACTTT.

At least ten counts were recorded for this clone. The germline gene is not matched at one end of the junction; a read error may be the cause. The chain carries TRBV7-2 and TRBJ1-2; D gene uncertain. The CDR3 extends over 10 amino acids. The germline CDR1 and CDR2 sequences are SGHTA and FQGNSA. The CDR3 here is CASSPGPGAF. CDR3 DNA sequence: TGTGCCAGCAGCCCTGGACCCGGGGCCTTC.

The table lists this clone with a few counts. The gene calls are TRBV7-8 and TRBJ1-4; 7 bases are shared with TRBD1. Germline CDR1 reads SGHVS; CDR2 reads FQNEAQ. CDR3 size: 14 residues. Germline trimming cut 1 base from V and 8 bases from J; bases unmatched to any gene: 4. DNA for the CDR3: TGTGCCAGCAGCTTAGGAGGGGGCCTGGAAAAACTGTTTTTT. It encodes CASSLGGGLEKLFF. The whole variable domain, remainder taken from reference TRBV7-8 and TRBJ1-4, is GAGVSQSPRYKVAKRGQDVALRCDPISGHVSLFWYQQALGQGPEFLTYFQNEAQLDKSGLPSDRFFAERPEGSVSTLKIQRTQQEDSAVYLCASSLGGGLEKLFFGSGTQLSVL.

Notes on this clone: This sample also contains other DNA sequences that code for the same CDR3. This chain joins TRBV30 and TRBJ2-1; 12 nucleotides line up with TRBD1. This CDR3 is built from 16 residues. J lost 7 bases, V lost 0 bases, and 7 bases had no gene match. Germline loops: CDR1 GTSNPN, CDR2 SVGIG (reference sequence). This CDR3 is CAWSVKVGQGANEQFF. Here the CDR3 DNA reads TGTGCCTGGAGTGTAAAGGTGGGACAGGGGGCAAATGAGCAGTTCTTC.

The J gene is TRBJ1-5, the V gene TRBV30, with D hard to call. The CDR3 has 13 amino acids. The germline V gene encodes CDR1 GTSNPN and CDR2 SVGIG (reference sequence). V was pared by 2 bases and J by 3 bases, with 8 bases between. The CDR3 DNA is TGTGCCTGGAGTCGGGATGTCAATCAGCCCCAGCATTTT. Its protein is CAWSRDVNQPQHF.

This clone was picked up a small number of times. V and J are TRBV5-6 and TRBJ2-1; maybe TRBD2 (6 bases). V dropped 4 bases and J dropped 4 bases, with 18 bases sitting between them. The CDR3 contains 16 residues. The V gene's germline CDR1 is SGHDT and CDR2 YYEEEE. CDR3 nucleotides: TGTGCCAGCAGCCTCTTGAGGAGGGCTATTTACAATGAGCAGTTCTTC. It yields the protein CASSLLRRAIYNEQFF.

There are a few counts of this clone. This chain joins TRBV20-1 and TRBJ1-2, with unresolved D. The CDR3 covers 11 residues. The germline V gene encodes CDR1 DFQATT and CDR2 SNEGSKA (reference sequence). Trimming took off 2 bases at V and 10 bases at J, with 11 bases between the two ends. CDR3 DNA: TGCAGTGCTAGATATTCCGGGGACTACACCTTC. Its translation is CSARYSGDYTF.

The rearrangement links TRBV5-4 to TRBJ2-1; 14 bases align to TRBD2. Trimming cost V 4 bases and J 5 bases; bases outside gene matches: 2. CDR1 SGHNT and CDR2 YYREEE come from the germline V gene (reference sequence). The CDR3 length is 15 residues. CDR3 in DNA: TGTGCCAGCAGCGCGGGACTAGCGGGGGACAATGAGCAGTTCTTC. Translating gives CASSAGLAGDNEQFF.

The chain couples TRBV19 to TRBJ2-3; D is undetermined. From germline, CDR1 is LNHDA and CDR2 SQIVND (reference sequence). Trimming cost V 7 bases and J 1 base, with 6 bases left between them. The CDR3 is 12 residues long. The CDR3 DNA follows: TGTGCCAGTACGGGTGGCACAGATACGCAGTATTTT. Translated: CASTGGTDTQYF. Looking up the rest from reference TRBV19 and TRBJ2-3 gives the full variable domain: DGGITQSPKYLFRKEGQNVTLSCEQNLNHDAMYWYRQDPGQGLRLIYYSQIVNDFQKGDIAEGYSVSREKKESFPLTVTSAQKNPTAFYLCASTGGTDTQYFGPGTRLTVL.

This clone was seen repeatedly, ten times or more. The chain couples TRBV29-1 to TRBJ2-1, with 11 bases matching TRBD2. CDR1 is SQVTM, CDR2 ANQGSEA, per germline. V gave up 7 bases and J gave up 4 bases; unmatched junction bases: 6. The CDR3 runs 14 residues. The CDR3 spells CSGRGTSGYNEQFF. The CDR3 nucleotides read TGCAGCGGGAGGGGGACTAGCGGTTACAATGAGCAGTTCTTC.

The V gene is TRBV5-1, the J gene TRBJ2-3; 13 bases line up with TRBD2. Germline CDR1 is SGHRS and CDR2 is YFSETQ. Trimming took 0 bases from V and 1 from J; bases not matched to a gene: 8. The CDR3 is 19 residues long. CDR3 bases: TGCGCCAGCAGCTTGGCCACACTAGCGGGGGGGCCCGGCACAGATACGCAGTATTTT. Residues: CASSLATLAGGPGTDTQYF.

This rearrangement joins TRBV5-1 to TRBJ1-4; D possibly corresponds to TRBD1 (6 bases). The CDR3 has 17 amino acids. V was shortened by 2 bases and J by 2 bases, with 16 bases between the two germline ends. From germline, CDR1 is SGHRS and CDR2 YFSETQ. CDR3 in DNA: TGCGCCAGCAGCTTCGGACAGAGAGCATCCACTAATGAAAAACTGTTTTTT. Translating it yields CASSFGQRASTNEKLFF.

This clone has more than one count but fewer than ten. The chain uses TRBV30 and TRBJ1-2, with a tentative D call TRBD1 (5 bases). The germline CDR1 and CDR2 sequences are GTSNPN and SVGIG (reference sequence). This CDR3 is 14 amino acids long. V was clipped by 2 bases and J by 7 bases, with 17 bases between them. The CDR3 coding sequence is TGTGCCTGGAGTATCCGTGTGGGGCGAGTTGGCTACACCTTC. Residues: CAWSIRVGRVGYTF. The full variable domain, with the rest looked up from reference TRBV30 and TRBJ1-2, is SQTIHQWPATLVQPVGSPLSLECTVEGTSNPNLYWYRQAAGRGLQLLFYSVGIGQISSEVPQNLSASRPQDRQFILSSKKLLLSDSGFYLCAWSIRVGRVGYTFGSGTRLTVV.

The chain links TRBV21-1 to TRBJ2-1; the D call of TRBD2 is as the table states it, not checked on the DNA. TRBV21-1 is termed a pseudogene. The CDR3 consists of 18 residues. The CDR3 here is CASSKGTSGRAWANEQFF. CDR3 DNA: TGTGCCAGCAGCAAAGGGACTAGCGGGAGGGCCTGGGCAAATGAGCAGTTCTTC.

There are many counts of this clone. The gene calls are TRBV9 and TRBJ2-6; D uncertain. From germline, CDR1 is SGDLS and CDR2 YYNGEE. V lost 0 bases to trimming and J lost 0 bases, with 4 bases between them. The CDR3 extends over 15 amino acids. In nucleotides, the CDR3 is TGTGCCAGCAGCGTAGATATCTCTGGGGCCAACGTCCTGACTTTC. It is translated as CASSVDISGANVLTF.